This T cell receptor beta chain is drawn from a study of siplizumab effects on memory and regulatory T cells. The CDR3 is 15 amino acids. Germline CDR1 reads MNHNS; CDR2 reads SASEGT. V lost 5 bases and J lost 10, with 18 bases in between. Measured with immunoSEQ multiplex PCR; TCRdb has only the in-frame clones, and not every one. This table holds over 85,000 clones, over 95% found once. This TCR came from a human donor in good health. Material: naive CD4+ T cells sorted from blood. This chain links TRBV6-1 with TRBJ1-6, with a possible D match to TRBD1 (6 bases). The CDR3 DNA reads TGTGCCAGCAGTCCCCCCCCAGGGGCAGGGTCACCCCTCCACTTT. This encodes CASSPPPGAGSPLHF.